Sequencing of this TCR beta chain was carried out in a study of beta chain features in type 1 diabetes. Study observations and caveats: It was not settled here whether HLA type affects TCRB rearrangement. Researchers report that Type 1 diabetes patients had moderately but significantly shorter TCRB CDR3s across all four CD4+ subsets.

Purity (above 98%) was reached by all sorted populations. Investigators reverse transcribed all isolated RNA, so they sequenced expressed TCRB transcripts. Profiling relied on immunoSEQ multiplex PCR, and the TCRdb table lists in-frame clones only, not all of them. The data contain about 160,000 clones, around 8.4% of them seen just once; the ten biggest clones take up more than 0.5%. V dropped 6 bases and J dropped 6; count of bases not matched to a gene: 14. The CDR3 runs to 16 residues. CDR1 LNHDA and CDR2 SQIVND come from the germline V gene (reference sequence). This clone showed up just a few times. No antigen is known for it.

The receptor was isolated from a young woman with type 1 diabetes. The V call is TRBV19, the J call TRBJ1-5, with TRBD1 matching 7 bases. Sequenced: central memory CD4+ T cells from blood. The CDR3 DNA reads TGTGCCAGTAGCCCGATGACAGGGACTCGAGGTCAGCCCCAGCATTTT. It is translated as CASSPMTGTRGQPQHF.